This entry features one T cell receptor beta chain sequence. What this receptor recognizes is not known. Base qualities are not provided; no much larger clone lies one nucleotide away. This entry is derived from a study of cytomegalovirus exposure and HLA in healthy donors (dated by TCRdb to about 2017). For context, the study as a whole: An earlier analysis of under 600 of the donors reported more than 250 Gb of sequence data and roughly 110 million unique TCR beta sequences from approximately 180 million T cells. An early release covering more than 500 HLA-typed donors comprised around 300 gigabases of sequencing data and around 80 million unique TCR sequences. The genetic ancestry cluster associated with self-reported Caucasian donors included 65% to 90% of the approximately 410 genotyped donors. The study aimed to test whether signatures of past pathogen exposure could be identified by cataloging public T cell receptors. Using immunosequencing, the study profiled T cell repertoires from 666 subjects and related those repertoires to cytomegalovirus serostatus. Along with the roughly 670-subject first cohort, a separate validation cohort of over a hundred different subjects was used. High-throughput TCR immunosequencing, statistical association of individual TCRs with disease status, and machine learning were combined to predict cytomegalovirus infection status. A later analysis re-examined previously published TCR beta repertoires from more than 550 donors and added high-resolution HLA genotyping to investigate patterns of TCR occurrence. The later analysis used no new phenotypic data to find candidate immune exposures, relying instead on TCR beta sequences and their occurrence across donors. An earlier analysis of roughly 600 of the donors used high-throughput TCR beta sequencing to judge whether each TCR beta V gene segment behaved as functional or pseudogenic. Alongside the repertoire data, information on donor age, sex, ethnicity and CMV serostatus was compiled. A later genetic analysis took genome-wide SNP genotypes for about 55% of the roughly 670 donors and used that subset as a discovery cohort. Every discovery cohort repertoire had been produced on one sequencing platform. HLA typing included class I and class II loci at four-digit resolution. The number of donors typed differed by locus, with roughly 629-640 for A, B, C, DRB1 and DQB1, 522 for DQA1, approximately 570 for DPA1, and around 460 for DPB1. Roughly 5 DR-DQ haplotypes were handled as single units for association and clustering, since linkage in the cohort was strong. Among about 360 genotyped donors of the cohort, an average of around 240,000 unique TCR beta nucleotide sequences were sequenced per donor, around a sixth of them non-productive.

V and J are trimmed by 5 bases and 2 bases, and the gene matches miss 9 bases of the junction. CDR1 SNHLY and CDR2 FYNNEI were looked up in the germline V gene. The CDR3 numbers 16 residues from cysteine through phenylalanine. Only the CDR3 DNA is retained, 48 bases long and in frame from the first base. Points the paper makes about the study in general: According to a later analysis, TCR association rates differed among HLA loci, with DRB1 alleles showing the most associated TCRs and HLA-C alleles showing the fewest. Only TCR beta chains were sequenced in this cohort, and the absence of alpha or paired-chain data limited detectable features. A group of highly shared sequence variants was considered likely to be a technical artifact of the sequencing pipeline. Linkage disequilibrium might explain the correlated functional status among segregating V segments, but an unknown experimental factor could not be ruled out. When HLA alleles, especially DR and DQ, strongly co-occurred, attributing TCR associations to individual alleles was difficult. An association between a missense DCLRE1C variant and V-gene and J-gene trimming of TCR beta chains was found in a later genetic analysis and replicated in an independent cohort. In an earlier analysis of around 600 of the donors, most TCR beta V segments were observed in productive rearrangements about 87% or about 30% of the time, broadly matching IMGT annotations. In the study, around 150 TCR beta chains were listed as associated with cytomegalovirus. A few of the identified cytomegalovirus-associated TCR beta chains were confirmed in vitro to be specific for cytomegalovirus antigens. In a later analysis, over 15,000 TCR beta sequences were associated with specific HLA alleles at a false discovery rate of 0.05. A further reported finding was that TCR beta sequences accurately predicted the HLA-A and HLA-B alleles for most subjects in the first cohort. In a later genetic analysis, fewer N-insertions in productive TCRs were reported among donors in an Asian-associated ancestry cluster than the roughly 700-donor mean. The classifier was reported to diagnose cytomegalovirus status with high specificity and sensitivity in both the original cohort and the validation cohort. CMV serostatus was the only immune exposure information available for the cohort. A later analysis found that most CMV-associated TCR beta chains appeared HLA-restricted, with HLA associations seemingly driven largely by CMV exposure. Most TCR sequences were observed very rarely across donors, whereas some public TCRs were present in many individuals. Because the 87-base-pair reads could not distinguish some IMGT-functional V segments, including TRBV6-2 and TRBV6-3, those segments were excluded. A later analysis reported that several top co-occurrence clusters appeared linked to parvovirus B19, influenza, CMV and Epstein-Barr virus. A later analysis found that HLA-associated TCR beta chains were more clonally expanded and had lower generation probabilities than equally common non-associated chains. Because HLA typing was unavailable for some donors at each locus, only the typed subset was used in association tests. According to the authors, the approach could potentially be generalized to other disease states and immunological phenotypes. The earlier analysis of a few hundred of the donors excluded approximately 15 rarely observed V segments, including chromosome 9 orphons, because counts were too low. Sequencing depth was assumed to be roughly uniform across donors in the presence/absence analyses, though that assumption may not hold.

The cohort comprised under 700 healthy bone marrow donors. All cohort members were sampled while nominally healthy, although unrecorded immune exposures were likely present. The donor was CMV seropositive and was included in the group of 289 seropositive cohort members. A peripheral blood sample was provided by each donor, and peripheral blood mononuclear cells were used for TCR beta sequencing. The Qiagen DNeasy Blood Extraction Kit was used to extract genomic DNA from the blood cell samples. The library was prepared using the immunoSEQ multiplex PCR assay. The multiplex PCR relied on a mix of 60 forward primers for TCR Vbeta segments and 13 reverse primers for TCR Jbeta segments. The CDR3 region of rearranged TCR beta genes was amplified from genomic DNA with a multiplex PCR assay. The amplified TCR beta libraries were sequenced on the Illumina HiSeq System as 87-base-pair reads. Processing in the source paper ran as follows. A later analysis tallied roughly 78 million unique TCR beta chains across the approximately 670 repertoires, and approximately 9.9 million of those chains were shared by two or more donors. Raw reads were error-corrected and collapsed into unique sequences by a nearest-neighbor algorithm in which closely related sequences were merged to remove PCR and sequencing errors. V, D and J gene segments were assigned by aligning CDR3 sequences to IMGT reference sequences. For a sequence to be retained, a match of at least six nucleotides to both a V gene segment and a J gene segment was required. Rearrangements were called productive when the CDR3 lacked stop codons and stayed in frame with V and J; all others were non-productive. CDR3 was defined according to IMGT convention as the region running from the second conserved V-encoded cysteine to the conserved J-encoded phenylalanine. The earlier analysis of 587 of the donors excluded sequences that lacked an unambiguous match to a single V gene segment. In an earlier analysis of approximately 560 of the donors, a V segment was called functional when productive rearrangements were above 56.7%, and segregating when the standard deviation between donors exceeded 5%. A statistical classification framework was built for diagnosing cytomegalovirus status from the catalog of TCR beta chain sequences. A later analysis assigned V and J genes by comparing TCR nucleotide sequences with IMGT/GENE-DB human TR gene sequences. Using the TCRdist pipeline, a later analysis assigned CDR3 sequences along with most-parsimonious VDJ recombination scenarios. In a later analysis, every TCR beta chain was defined by the combination of its CDR3 amino acid sequence and its V-gene family, and reads without a unique V-gene family were dropped. In a later analysis, 500 to 700 highly shared, low-generation-probability nucleotide sequences were removed to address suspected cross-contamination and a sequencing artifact. A later analysis calculated a clonal expansion index for each public chain from normalized within-repertoire ranks of inferred template counts. Generation probabilities in a later analysis came from a VDJ recombination model fitted to out-of-frame rearrangements, and those results were checked against IGoR. A later analysis scored TCR-TCR, TCR-HLA and TCR-CMV co-occurrence with hypergeometric tests, applying a repertoire-size bias correction to TCR pairs. A later analysis estimated false discovery rates by permuting HLA or CMV assignments 20 times. In a later analysis, co-occurring TCRs were grouped with DBSCAN, and TCRdist sequence similarity was added when clustering was performed within HLA-allele-positive subsets. Repertoires with fewer than 30,000 or more than 120,000 public chains, plus five repertoires with anomalous nucleotide sharing, were excluded from co-occurrence clustering. Drawn from immuneACCESS, this table holds only the in-frame rearrangements with V and J called that TCRdb kept. Clones are partly lost; checked studies trace under half to an unresolved V gene and leave the rest unexplained. That table is the source of V, J and clone size, and D and trimming were worked out from the DNA. This sample is represented by around 150,000 clones; around 80% of them were singletons. The top ten clones comprise around 7% of the sample.

Material for sequencing was PBMCs. This sequence uses TRBV2 and TRBJ2-3; TRBD2 matches 8 bases in the middle. The sequence was obtained from a man between 40 and 49 years old in good health and CMV-seropositive. The DNA sequence is TGTGCCAGCAGTCGAACTAGCGGAGCTTCCACAGATACGCAGTATTTT. Its protein is CASSRTSGASTDTQYF.